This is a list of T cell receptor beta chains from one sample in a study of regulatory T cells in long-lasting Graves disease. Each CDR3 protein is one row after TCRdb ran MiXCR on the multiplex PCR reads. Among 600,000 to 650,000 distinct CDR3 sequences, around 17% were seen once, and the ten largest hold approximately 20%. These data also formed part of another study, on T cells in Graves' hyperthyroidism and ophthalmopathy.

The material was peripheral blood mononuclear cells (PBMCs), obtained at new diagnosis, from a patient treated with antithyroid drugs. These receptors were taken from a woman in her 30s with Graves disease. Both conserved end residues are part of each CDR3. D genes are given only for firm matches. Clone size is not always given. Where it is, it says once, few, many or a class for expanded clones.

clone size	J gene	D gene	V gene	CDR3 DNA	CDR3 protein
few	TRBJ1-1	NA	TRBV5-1	TGCGCCAGCAGCGGGACCGGGGAGGAATTTGAAGCTTTCTTT	CASSGTGEEFEAFF
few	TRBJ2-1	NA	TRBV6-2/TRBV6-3	TGTGCCAGCAGTAAGCTTACGGATGAGCAGTTCTTC	CASSKLTDEQFF
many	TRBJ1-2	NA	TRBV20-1	TGCAGTGCTATAGGAGGGTATGGCTACACCTTC	CSAIGGYGYTF
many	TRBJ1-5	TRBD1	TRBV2	TGTGCCAGCAGTACGACAGGGGGATATCAGCCCCAGCATTTT	CASSTTGGYQPQHF
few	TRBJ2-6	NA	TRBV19	TGTGCCAGTAGTATCTACCGCTCTGGGGCCAACGTCCTGACTTTC	CASSIYRSGANVLTF
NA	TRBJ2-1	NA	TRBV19	TGTGCCAGCGCCCGTGGGAGCTCCTACAATGAGCAGTTCTTC	CASARGSSYNEQFF
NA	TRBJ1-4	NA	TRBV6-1	TGTGCCAGCCGGCCAGGGACCGCGTATGAAAAACTGTTTTTT	CASRPGTAYEKLFF
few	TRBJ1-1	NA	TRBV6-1	TGTGCCAGCAGTGTCACGTACACTGAAGCTTTCTTT	CASSVTYTEAFF
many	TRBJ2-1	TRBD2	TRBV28	TGTGCCAGCAGAAAAGGGACTAGCGGGGGGGGTTGGGGTGAGCAGTTCTTC	CASRKGTSGGGWGEQFF
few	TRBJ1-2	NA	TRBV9	TGTGCCAGCAGCGTAGCTCCCGTTCCTAACTATGGCTACACCTTC	CASSVAPVPNYGYTF
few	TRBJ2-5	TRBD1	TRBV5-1	TGCGCCAGCGCTACAACGGACAGGACCCAAGAGACCCAGTACTTC	CASATTDRTQETQYF
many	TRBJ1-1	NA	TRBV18	TGTGCCAGCTCACCCTCGTACGGTCCCGCCACTGAAGCTTTCTTT	CASSPSYGPATEAFF
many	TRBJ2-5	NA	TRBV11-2	TGTGCCAGCAGCTTAGACAGGTTGGGAGAGACCCAGTACTTC	CASSLDRLGETQYF
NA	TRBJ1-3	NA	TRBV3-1	TGTGCCAGCAGCCAAGAGGGGGGGGGACAATTCCTTGGCTCTGGAAACACCATATATTTT	CASSQEGGGQFLGSGNTIYF
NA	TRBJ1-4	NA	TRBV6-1	TGTGCCAGCAGTCCGATGTCAGCTAATGAAAAACTGTTTTTT	CASSPMSANEKLFF
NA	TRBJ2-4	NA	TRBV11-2	TGTGCCAGCAGCTTATCCCTCGGCATTCAGTACTTC	CASSLSLGIQYF
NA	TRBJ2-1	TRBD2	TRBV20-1	TGCAGTGCTAGGGGAGGGCTAGCGGGAGGGTCTTTCCGGGATGAGCAGTTCTTC	CSARGGLAGGSFRDEQFF
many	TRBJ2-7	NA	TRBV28	TGTGCCAGCAGTCCCCCCCTGGGAACTGGTCCCTACGAGCAGTACTTC	CASSPPLGTGPYEQYF
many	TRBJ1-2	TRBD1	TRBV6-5	TGTGCCAGCAGTTACGGGGGGACAGGGGCCGGTGGCTACACCTTC	CASSYGGTGAGGYTF
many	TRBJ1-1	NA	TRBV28	TGTGCCAGCAGTTTAGAGTTAACGGGGAGGGGGAACACTGAAGCTTTCTTT	CASSLELTGRGNTEAFF
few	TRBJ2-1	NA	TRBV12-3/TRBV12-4	TGTGCCAGCCACTTTGGGGGAAACAATGAGCAGTTCTTC	CASHFGGNNEQFF
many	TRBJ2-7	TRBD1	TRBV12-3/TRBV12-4	TGTGCCAGCAGCTCCAGGGACAGGTTATCCTACGAGCAGTACTTC	CASSSRDRLSYEQYF
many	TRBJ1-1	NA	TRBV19	TGTGCCACGGTGAGGGGATCAGCTGAAGCTTTCTTT	CATVRGSAEAFF
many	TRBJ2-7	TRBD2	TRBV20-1	TGCAGTGCCAAAAGGACTAGCGGGAGCGACGAGCAGTACTTC	CSAKRTSGSDEQYF
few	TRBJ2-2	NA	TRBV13	TGTGCCAGCAGCTTCGGACGGTGGAACACCGGGGAGCTGTTTTTT	CASSFGRWNTGELFF
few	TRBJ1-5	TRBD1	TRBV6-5	TGTGCCAGCAGTTTTGTGCAGGGGGATCAGCCCCAGCATTTT	CASSFVQGDQPQHF